This entry is about one TCR beta chain. The trim removed 1 base at V and 4 bases at J, leaving 7 bases unmatched. The CDR3 loop spans 17 amino acids. Per the germline V gene, CDR1 is SGHTA and CDR2 is FQGTGA. In the authors' methods: For nucleated cells, counts were estimated from reference gene primer amplification. Generated by immunoSEQ multiplex PCR, the TCRdb table keeps only in-frame clones and is missing some. For V, J and clone size, that table is used; D and trimming come from the DNA. The table records fewer than 150,000 clones, 84% of them present only once. The record originates from a study of blood T cell repertoires in COVID-19. Study-wide context: COVID-19 samples from acute and convalescent phases originated in the United States, Italy and Spain. T cells, B-cell-depleted T cells, or PBMCs supplied cDNA or gDNA.

The V gene is TRBV7-3, the J gene TRBJ2-1; 10 positions match TRBD1. Material: peripheral blood. This TCR was sampled from a woman older than 75 in a cohort sampled during active or convalescent COVID-19. DNA for the CDR3: TGTGCCAGCAGCTTAATCGGAGGGGACAGGGGTTACAATGAGCAGTTCTTC. Encoded protein: CASSLIGGDRGYNEQFF.